The rows below give T cell receptor beta chains drawn from one sample of a study of blood T cells in healthy people across ages. TCRdb used MiXCR to reprocess the 5' RACE reads, holding one entry per CDR3 protein. The table lists roughly 800,000 distinct CDR3 sequences, approximately 25% of them singletons. The same data also went into a second study, on T cells of mothers and their children.

The material sequenced was blood. The receptors come from a boy under 18 in good health. CDR3s include the opening cysteine and the closing phenylalanine or tryptophan. Fields, in order: clone size, D gene, J gene, CDR3 length, V gene, CDR3 protein, CDR3 DNA. The D gene is left open where the match is weak. Size values are once, few and many counts, or a class for expanded clones, and some rows have none.

few | - | TRBJ2-5 | 19 | TRBV5-1 | CASSSRYFSRQAKVSTQYF | TGCGCCAGCAGCTCCCGATACTTCTCAAGACAGGCGAAGGTCTCTACACAGTACTTC
many | - | TRBJ2-7 | 13 | TRBV27 | CASSLSLSYEQYF | TGTGCCAGCAGTTTAAGCCTGTCCTACGAGCAGTACTTC
- | TRBD2 | TRBJ2-3 | 19 | TRBV7-2 | CASSPTGTSGGASADTQYF | TGTGCCAGCAGCCCCACCGGGACTAGCGGGGGGGCTTCGGCAGATACGCAGTATTTT
- | TRBD1 | TRBJ2-1 | 17 | TRBV29-1 | CSVDRPRDRGLRNEQFF | TGCAGCGTTGACAGGCCCCGGGACAGGGGTTTAAGGAATGAGCAGTTCTTC
- | - | TRBJ2-2 | 12 | TRBV29-1 | CSAPTVTGELFF | TGCAGCGCCCCGACAGTCACCGGGGAGCTGTTTTTT
- | - | TRBJ2-5 | 15 | TRBV7-9 | CASSLATFGPETQYF | TGTGCCAGCAGCTTAGCGACATTCGGTCCAGAGACCCAGTACTTC
- | - | TRBJ2-1 | 15 | TRBV10-2 | CASRDPIFSYNEQFF | TGCGCCAGCAGAGACCCCATTTTCTCCTACAATGAGCAGTTCTTC
few | TRBD2 | TRBJ2-5 | 16 | TRBV28 | CASSSPLAGVQETQYF | TGTGCCAGCAGTTCCCCACTAGCGGGGGTCCAAGAGACCCAGTACTTC
few | TRBD1 | TRBJ2-7 | 15 | TRBV20-1 | CSARDTGQASYEQYF | TGCAGTGCTAGAGATACGGGACAGGCTTCCTACGAGCAGTACTTC
- | TRBD1 | TRBJ2-1 | 13 | TRBV30 | CAWQQGAGNEQFF | TGTGCCTGGCAACAGGGGGCAGGGAATGAGCAGTTCTTC
- | TRBD2 | TRBJ2-1 | 15 | TRBV2 | CASSDREGSYNEQFF | TGTGCCAGCAGTGACCGGGAGGGCTCCTACAATGAGCAGTTCTTC
- | TRBD2 | TRBJ2-1 | 16 | TRBV24-1 | CATSDLKAGTYNEQFF | TGTGCCACCAGTGATTTGAAAGCGGGGACCTACAATGAGCAGTTCTTC
- | - | TRBJ1-3 | 16 | TRBV30 | CAWTRSRGAGGNTIYF | TGTGCCTGGACCAGAAGCAGGGGCGCGGGTGGAAACACCATATATTTT
- | - | TRBJ2-7 | 15 | TRBV27 | CASSGGSSGAYEQYF | TGTGCCAGCAGCGGAGGATCCAGTGGGGCCTACGAGCAGTACTTC
- | - | TRBJ1-4 | 15 | TRBV7-2 | CASSSGRTSNEKLFF | TGTGCCAGCAGCTCGGGACGGACCTCTAATGAAAAACTGTTTTTT
few | - | TRBJ2-5 | 15 | TRBV9 | CASSLEGGDGETQYF | TGTGCCAGCAGCTTGGAGGGCGGGGATGGGGAGACCCAGTACTTC
few | - | TRBJ1-1 | 12 | TRBV20-1 | CGGESGNTEAFF | TGCGGGGGAGAATCAGGGAACACTGAAGCTTTCTTT
few | - | TRBJ1-4 | 14 | TRBV9 | CASSVGAQMEKLFF | TGTGCCAGCAGCGTAGGGGCCCAGATGGAAAAACTGTTTTTT
- | TRBD2 | TRBJ2-1 | 14 | TRBV9 | CASSKTSGVNEQFF | TGTGCCAGCAGTAAGACTAGCGGGGTGAATGAGCAGTTCTTC
few | - | TRBJ2-7 | 15 | TRBV7-2 | CASSLAGDLGYEQYF | TGTGCCAGCAGCTTAGCGGGGGACCTAGGGTACGAGCAGTACTTC
few | - | TRBJ1-5 | 13 | TRBV9 | CASSAAGGQPQHF | TGTGCCAGCAGCGCGGCGGGGGGTCAGCCCCAGCATTTT
few | - | TRBJ2-1 | 13 | TRBV19 | CASSIPGNTEQFF | TGTGCCAGTAGTATTCCCGGGAACACTGAGCAGTTCTTC
- | TRBD1 | TRBJ1-2 | 14 | TRBV29-1 | CSVDQTRDSYGYTF | TGCAGCGTTGACCAGACCCGGGACAGCTATGGCTACACCTTC
few | - | TRBJ2-5 | 16 | TRBV11-2 | CASSLGGGKAEETQYF | TGTGCCAGCAGCTTAGGAGGCGGGAAGGCGGAAGAGACCCAGTACTTC
many | - | TRBJ2-2 | 13 | TRBV12-3/TRBV12-4 | CASSLVGAGELFF | TGTGCCAGCAGTTTAGTAGGTGCCGGGGAGCTGTTTTTT
few | - | TRBJ1-6 | 16 | TRBV4-1 | CASSQGSGYQNSPLHF | TGCGCCAGCAGCCAAGGATCGGGTTATCAGAATTCACCCCTCCACTTT
many | - | TRBJ2-7 | 13 | TRBV11-2 | CASSLYRGLEQYF | TGTGCCAGCAGCTTATACCGAGGGCTCGAGCAGTACTTC
few | - | TRBJ1-3 | 14 | TRBV20-1 | CSATSIRSGNTIYF | TGCAGTGCTACTTCAATTCGTTCCGGAAACACCATATATTTT